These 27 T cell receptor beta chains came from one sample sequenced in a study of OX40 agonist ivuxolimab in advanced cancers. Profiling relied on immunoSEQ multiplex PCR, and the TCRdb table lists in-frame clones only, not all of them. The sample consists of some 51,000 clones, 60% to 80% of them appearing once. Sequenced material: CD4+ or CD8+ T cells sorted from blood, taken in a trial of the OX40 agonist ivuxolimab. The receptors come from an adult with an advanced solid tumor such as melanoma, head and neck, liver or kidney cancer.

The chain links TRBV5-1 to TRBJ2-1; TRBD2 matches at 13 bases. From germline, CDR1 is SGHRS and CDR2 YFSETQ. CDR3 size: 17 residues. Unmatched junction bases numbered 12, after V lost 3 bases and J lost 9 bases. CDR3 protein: CASSSRTSGSILVEQFF. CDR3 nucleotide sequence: TGCGCCAGCAGCTCTCGGACTAGCGGGAGTATTCTGGTTGAGCAGTTCTTC.

CDR3 bases: TGCAGCGTGGCGGGGGTGAACACTGAAGCTTTCTTT. Protein sequence: CSVAGVNTEAFF. The chain is built from TRBV29-1 and TRBJ1-1, with a tentative D call TRBD1 (5 bases). The germline V gene encodes CDR1 SQVTM and CDR2 ANQGSEA. V lost 6 bases and J 0 bases, leaving 8 bases between the germline ends. This CDR3 spans 12 amino acids.

The CDR3, as DNA: TGTGCCAGCAGCGGGAGAGGACAAGCCTACGAGCAGTACTTC. Amino acid sequence: CASSGRGQAYEQYF. This chain uses TRBV5-5 with TRBJ2-7; D possibly uses TRBD1 or TRBD2 (5 bases each). The germline gives CDR1 SGHKS, CDR2 YYEKEE (reference sequence). The CDR3 spans 14 residues. V lost 4 bases and J lost 2, with 13 bases in between.

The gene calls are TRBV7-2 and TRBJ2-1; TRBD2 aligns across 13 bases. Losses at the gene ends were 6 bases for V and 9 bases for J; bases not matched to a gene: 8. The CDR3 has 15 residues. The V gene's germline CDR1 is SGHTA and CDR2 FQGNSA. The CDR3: CASRRTSGGVGEQFF. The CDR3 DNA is TGTGCCAGCAGACGTACTAGCGGGGGGGTAGGTGAGCAGTTCTTC.

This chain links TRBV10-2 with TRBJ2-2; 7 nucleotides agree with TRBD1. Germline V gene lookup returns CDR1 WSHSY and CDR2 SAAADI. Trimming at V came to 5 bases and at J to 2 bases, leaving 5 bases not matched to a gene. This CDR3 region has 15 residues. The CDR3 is CASSRQGPNTGELFF. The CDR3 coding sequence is TGCGCCAGCAGTCGACAGGGCCCTAACACCGGGGAGCTGTTTTTT.

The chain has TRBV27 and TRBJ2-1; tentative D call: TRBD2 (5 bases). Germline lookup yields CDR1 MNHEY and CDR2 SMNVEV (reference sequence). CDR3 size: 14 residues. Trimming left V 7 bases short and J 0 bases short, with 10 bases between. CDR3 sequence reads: CASKLRASYNEQFF. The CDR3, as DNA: TGTGCCAGCAAGCTGCGGGCCTCCTACAATGAGCAGTTCTTC.

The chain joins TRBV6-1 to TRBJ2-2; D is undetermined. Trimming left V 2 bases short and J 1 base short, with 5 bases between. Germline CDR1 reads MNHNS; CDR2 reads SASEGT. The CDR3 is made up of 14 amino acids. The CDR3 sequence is CASSELMNTGELFF. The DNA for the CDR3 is TGTGCCAGCAGTGAATTGATGAACACCGGGGAGCTGTTTTTT.

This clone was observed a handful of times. DNA for the CDR3: TGTGCCAGCAGCTTAGAAGAGACCCAGTACTTC. Translated, it gives CASSLEETQYF. V and J are TRBV13 and TRBJ2-5; D ambiguous. Trimming removed 1 base from V and 3 bases from J, with 0 bases in between. Germline values: CDR1 PRHDT, CDR2 FYEKMQ (reference sequence). The CDR3 has 11 amino acids.

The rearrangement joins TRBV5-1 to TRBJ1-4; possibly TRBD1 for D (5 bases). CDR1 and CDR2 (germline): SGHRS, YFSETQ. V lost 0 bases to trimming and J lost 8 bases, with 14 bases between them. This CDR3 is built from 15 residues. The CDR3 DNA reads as TGCGCCAGCAGCTTGGACGGGACCGGGGGGGAAAAACTGTTTTTT. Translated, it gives CASSLDGTGGEKLFF.

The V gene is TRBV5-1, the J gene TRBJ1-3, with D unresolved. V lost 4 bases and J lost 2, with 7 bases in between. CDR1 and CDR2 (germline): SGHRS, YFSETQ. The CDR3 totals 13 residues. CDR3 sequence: CASSPQAGNTIYF. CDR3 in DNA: TGCGCCAGCAGCCCACAAGCTGGAAACACCATATATTTT.

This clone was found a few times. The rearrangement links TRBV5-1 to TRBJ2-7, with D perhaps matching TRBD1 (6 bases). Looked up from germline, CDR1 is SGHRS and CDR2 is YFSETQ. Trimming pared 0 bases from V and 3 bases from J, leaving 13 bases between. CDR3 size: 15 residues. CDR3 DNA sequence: TGCGCCAGCAGCTTGGTAGCAGGGGCGGACTACGAGCAGTACTTC. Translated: CASSLVAGADYEQYF.

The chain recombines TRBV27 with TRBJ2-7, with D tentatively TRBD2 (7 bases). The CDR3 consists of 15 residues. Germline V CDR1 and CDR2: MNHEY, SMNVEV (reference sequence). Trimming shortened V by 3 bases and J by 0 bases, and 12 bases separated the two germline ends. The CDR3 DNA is TGTGCCAGCAGTTTTTGGGGGGGGCTCTCCTACGAGCAGTACTTC. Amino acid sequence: CASSFWGGLSYEQYF.

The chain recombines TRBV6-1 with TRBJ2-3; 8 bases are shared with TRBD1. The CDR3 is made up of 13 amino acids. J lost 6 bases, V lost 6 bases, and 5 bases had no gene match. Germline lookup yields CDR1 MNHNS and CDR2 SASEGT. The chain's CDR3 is CASRAGGPDTQYF. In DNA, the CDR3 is TGTGCCAGCAGGGCAGGGGGCCCTGATACGCAGTATTTT.

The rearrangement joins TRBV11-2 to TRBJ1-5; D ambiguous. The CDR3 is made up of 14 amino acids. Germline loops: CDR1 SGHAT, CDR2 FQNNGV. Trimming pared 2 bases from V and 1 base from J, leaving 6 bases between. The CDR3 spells CASSLLGSNQPQHF. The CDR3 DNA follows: TGTGCCAGCAGCTTACTTGGAAGCAATCAGCCCCAGCATTTT.

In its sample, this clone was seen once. The CDR3 loop is CASSYLDLDTQYF. The CDR3 DNA sequence: TGTGCCAGCAGCTACCTGGACCTGGATACGCAGTATTTT. This chain joins TRBV7-9 and TRBJ2-3; D call uncertain. The V and J ends lost 4 bases and 6 bases respectively, with 11 bases between them. CDR3 length: 13 amino acids. CDR1 SEHNR and CDR2 FQNEAQ come from the germline V gene (reference sequence).

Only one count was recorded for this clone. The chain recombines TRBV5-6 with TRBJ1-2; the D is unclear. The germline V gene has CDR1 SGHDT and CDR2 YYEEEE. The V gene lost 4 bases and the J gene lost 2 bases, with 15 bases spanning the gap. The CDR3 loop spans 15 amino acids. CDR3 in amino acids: CASSPTEGPNYGYTF. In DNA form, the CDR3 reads TGTGCCAGCAGCCCCACGGAGGGTCCGAACTATGGCTACACCTTC.

Here the CDR3 reads CASSLKGLGTGELFF. In DNA, the CDR3 is TGTGCCAGCAGCTTAAAGGGGTTAGGTACCGGGGAGCTGTTTTTT. The rearrangement uses TRBV7-9 and TRBJ2-2; TRBD1 is a possible D gene (5 bases). Trimming cost V 2 bases and J 5 bases, with 12 bases left between them. The length of the CDR3 is 15 residues. The germline CDR1 and CDR2 sequences are SEHNR and FQNEAQ (reference sequence).

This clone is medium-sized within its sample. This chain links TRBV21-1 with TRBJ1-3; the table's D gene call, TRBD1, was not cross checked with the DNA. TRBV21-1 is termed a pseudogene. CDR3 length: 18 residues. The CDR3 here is CASSKEGGPGGKGNTIYF. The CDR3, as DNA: TGTGCCAGCAGCAAAGAAGGCGGGCCAGGGGGAAAGGGAAACACCATATATTTT.

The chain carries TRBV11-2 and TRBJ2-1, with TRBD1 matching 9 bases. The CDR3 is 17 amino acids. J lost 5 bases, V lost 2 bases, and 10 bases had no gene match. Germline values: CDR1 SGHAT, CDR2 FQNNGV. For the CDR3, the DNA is TGTGCCAGCAGCTTAAGACTGGGACAGGGAGGAAACAATGAGCAGTTCTTC. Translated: CASSLRLGQGGNNEQFF.

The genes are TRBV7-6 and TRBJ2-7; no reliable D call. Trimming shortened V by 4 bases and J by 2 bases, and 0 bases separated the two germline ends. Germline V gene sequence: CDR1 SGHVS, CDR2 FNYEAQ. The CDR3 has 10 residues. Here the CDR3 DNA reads TGTGCCAGCAGCTCCTACGAGCAGTACTTC. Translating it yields CASSSYEQYF.

CDR3: CASSYGPAGDNEQFF. Here the CDR3 DNA reads TGCGCCAGCAGCTATGGACCAGCGGGAGACAATGAGCAGTTCTTC. The gene calls are TRBV5-1 and TRBJ2-1, with 8 bases that match TRBD2. The germline V gene encodes CDR1 SGHRS and CDR2 YFSETQ. V lost 3 bases to trimming and J lost 5 bases; unmatched junction nucleotides: 7. The CDR3 is 15 amino acids.

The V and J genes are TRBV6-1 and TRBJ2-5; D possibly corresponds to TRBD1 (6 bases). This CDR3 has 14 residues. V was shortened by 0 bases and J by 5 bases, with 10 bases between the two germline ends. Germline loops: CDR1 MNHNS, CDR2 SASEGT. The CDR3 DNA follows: TGTGCCAGCAGTGAAGCCAGGGGCGGGGAGACCCAGTACTTC. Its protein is CASSEARGGETQYF.

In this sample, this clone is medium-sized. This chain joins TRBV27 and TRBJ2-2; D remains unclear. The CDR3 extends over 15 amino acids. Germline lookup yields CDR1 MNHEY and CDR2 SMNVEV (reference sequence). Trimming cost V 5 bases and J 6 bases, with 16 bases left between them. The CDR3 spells CASSAMMDIPGELFF. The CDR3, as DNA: TGTGCCAGCAGTGCCATGATGGATATACCCGGGGAGCTGTTTTTT.

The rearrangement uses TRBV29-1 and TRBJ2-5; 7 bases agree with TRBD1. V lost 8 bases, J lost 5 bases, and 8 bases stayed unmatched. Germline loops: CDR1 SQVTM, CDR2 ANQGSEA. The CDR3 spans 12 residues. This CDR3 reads CSTTTGMETQYF. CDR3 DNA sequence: TGCAGCACCACGACAGGGATGGAGACCCAGTACTTC.

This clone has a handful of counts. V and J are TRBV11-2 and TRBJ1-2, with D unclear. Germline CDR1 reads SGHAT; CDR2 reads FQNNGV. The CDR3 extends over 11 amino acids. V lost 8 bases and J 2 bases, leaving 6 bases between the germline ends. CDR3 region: CASARNYGYTF. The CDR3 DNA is TGTGCCAGCGCCCGGAACTATGGCTACACCTTC. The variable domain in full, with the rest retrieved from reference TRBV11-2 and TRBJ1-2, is EAGVAQSPRYKIIEKRQSVAFWCNPISGHATLYWYQQILGQGPKLLIQFQNNGVVDDSQLPKDRFSAERLKGVDSTLKIQPAKLEDSAVYLCASARNYGYTFGSGTRLTVV.

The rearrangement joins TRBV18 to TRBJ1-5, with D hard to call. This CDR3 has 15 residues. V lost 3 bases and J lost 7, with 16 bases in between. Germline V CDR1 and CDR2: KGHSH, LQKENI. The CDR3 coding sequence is TGTGCCAGCTCACCGGGCCAGCGGTCCGGGCAGCCCCAGCATTTT. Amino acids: CASSPGQRSGQPQHF.

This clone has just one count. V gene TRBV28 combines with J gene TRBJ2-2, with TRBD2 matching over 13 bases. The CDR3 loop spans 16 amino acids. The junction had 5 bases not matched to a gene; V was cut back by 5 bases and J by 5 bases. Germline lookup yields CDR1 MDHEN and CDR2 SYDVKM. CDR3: CASSDGTSGITGELFF. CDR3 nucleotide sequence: TGTGCCAGCAGTGACGGGACTAGCGGGATAACCGGGGAGCTGTTTTTT.